This T cell receptor (beta chain) stems from a study of blood T cell repertoires in COVID-19. Study background: The study drew acute and convalescent COVID-19 samples from the United States, Italy and Spain. PBMCs, B-cell-depleted T cells, or T cells were the source of the cDNA or gDNA that made up the material.

Methods used by the authors: Counts of nucleated cells, estimated from reference gene primer amplification, were obtained. Clones were read by immunoSEQ multiplex PCR, and TCRdb kept only the in-frame ones, dropping some. Clonal size and the V and J genes are those of that table, whereas D and trimming came from the DNA. Among approximately 82,000 clones listed, about four fifths were seen once. CDR3 length: 12 residues. V dropped 8 bases and J dropped 6; count of bases not matched to a gene: 4. The chain has TRBV12-3 or TRBV12-4 and TRBJ2-3, with TRBD1 matching over 8 bases. Sequenced material: peripheral blood. The source is a woman between 65 and 79 years old with acute or convalescent COVID-19. The CDR3 spells CASRTGFDTQYF. As DNA, the CDR3 is TGTGCCAGCCGGACAGGGTTTGATACGCAGTATTTT.